The 3 T cell receptor beta chains below were found in one sample sequenced in a study of blood T cell repertoires in COVID-19. Only in-frame clones appear in the TCRdb table, and some are missing; sequencing was by immunoSEQ multiplex PCR. The table has about 480,000 clones, 85% to 90% seen once. The sequenced sample consisted of peripheral blood. The source is a woman between 50 and 59 years old with COVID-19, enrolled during active disease.

CDR3 protein: CASSSLGERGGGYTF. Here the CDR3 DNA reads TGTGCCAGCAGCTCCCTCGGAGAGAGGGGGGGAGGCTACACCTTC. The chain carries TRBV7-3 and TRBJ1-2; D possibly corresponds to TRBD1 (6 bases). V dropped 4 bases and J dropped 8 bases, with 20 bases sitting between them. The CDR3 is 15 residues long. The germline CDR1 and CDR2 sequences are SGHTA and FQGTGA.

This clone was counted only a few times. The chain combines TRBV7-9 with TRBJ2-5; 9 bases match TRBD1. CDR1 is SEHNR and CDR2 is FQNEAQ in the germline V gene (reference sequence). This CDR3 is 15 amino acids long. J was trimmed by 5 bases and V by 5 bases; bases with no gene match: 9. CDR3 sequence: CASSARGGTGETQYF. CDR3 sequence (DNA): TGTGCCAGCAGCGCCAGGGGTGGGACAGGGGAGACCCAGTACTTC.

Concerning this clone: The sample holds other DNA sequences that translate to the same CDR3. The chain combines TRBV6-5 with TRBJ2-7, with 9 bases aligning to TRBD1. The V and J ends lost 6 bases and 1 base, in that order; junction bases with no gene match: 4. CDR1 MNHEY and CDR2 SVGAGI come from the germline V gene. This CDR3 contains 14 residues. The DNA of the CDR3 is TGTGCCAGCAGGCCGGGACAGGGTTCCTACGAGCAGTACTTC. This codes for CASRPGQGSYEQYF.